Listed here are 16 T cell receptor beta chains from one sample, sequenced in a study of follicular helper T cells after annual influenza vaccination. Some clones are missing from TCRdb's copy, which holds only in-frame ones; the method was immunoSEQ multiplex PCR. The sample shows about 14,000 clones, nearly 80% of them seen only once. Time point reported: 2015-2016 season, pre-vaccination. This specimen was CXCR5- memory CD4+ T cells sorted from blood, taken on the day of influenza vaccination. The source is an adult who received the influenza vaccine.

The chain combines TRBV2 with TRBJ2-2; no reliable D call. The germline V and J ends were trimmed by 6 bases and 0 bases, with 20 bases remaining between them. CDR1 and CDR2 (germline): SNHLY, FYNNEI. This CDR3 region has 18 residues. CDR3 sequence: CASSGRTWLKPNTGELFF. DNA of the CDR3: TGTGCCAGCAGCGGTCGTACCTGGCTGAAACCGAACACCGGGGAGCTGTTTTTT. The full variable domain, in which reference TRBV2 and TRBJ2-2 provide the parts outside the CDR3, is EPEVTQTPSHQVTQMGQEVILRCVPISNHLYFYWYRQILGQKVEFLVSFYNNEISEKSEIFDDQFSVERPDGSNFTLKIRSTKLEDSAMYFCASSGRTWLKPNTGELFFGEGSRLTVL.

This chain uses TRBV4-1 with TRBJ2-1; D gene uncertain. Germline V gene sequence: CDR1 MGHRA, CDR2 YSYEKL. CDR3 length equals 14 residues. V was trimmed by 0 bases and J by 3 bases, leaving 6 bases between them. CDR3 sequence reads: CASSQDMYYNEQFF. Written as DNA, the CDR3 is TGCGCCAGCAGCCAAGATATGTACTACAATGAGCAGTTCTTC.

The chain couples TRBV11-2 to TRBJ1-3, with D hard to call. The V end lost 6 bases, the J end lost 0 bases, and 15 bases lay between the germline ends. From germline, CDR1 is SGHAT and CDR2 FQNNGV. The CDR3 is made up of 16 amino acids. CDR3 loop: CASRHPGPSSGNTIYF. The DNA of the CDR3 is TGTGCCAGCAGACATCCGGGCCCAAGCTCTGGAAACACCATATATTTT.

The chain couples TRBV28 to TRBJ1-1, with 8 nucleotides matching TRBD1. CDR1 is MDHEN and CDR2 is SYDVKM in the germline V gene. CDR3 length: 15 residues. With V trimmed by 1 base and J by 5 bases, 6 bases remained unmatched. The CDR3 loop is CASSLFRTGITEAFF. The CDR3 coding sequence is TGTGCCAGCAGTTTATTCCGGACAGGGATAACTGAAGCTTTCTTT.

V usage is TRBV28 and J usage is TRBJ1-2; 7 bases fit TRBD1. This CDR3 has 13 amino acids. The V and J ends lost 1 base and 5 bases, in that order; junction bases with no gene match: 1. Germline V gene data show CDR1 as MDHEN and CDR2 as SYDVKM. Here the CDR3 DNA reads TGTGCCAGCAGTTTATACAGGGGATATGGCTACACCTTC. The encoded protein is CASSLYRGYGYTF.

DNA for the CDR3: TGTGCCAGCAGTGACAGGGGTGATAATTCACCCCTCCACTTT. This translates into CASSDRGDNSPLHF. This chain joins TRBV2 and TRBJ1-6, with a weak D call TRBD1 (6 bases). With 3 bases removed from V and 5 bases from J, the gap between germline ends came to 8 bases. The CDR3 is 14 amino acids. The germline V gene has CDR1 SNHLY and CDR2 FYNNEI.

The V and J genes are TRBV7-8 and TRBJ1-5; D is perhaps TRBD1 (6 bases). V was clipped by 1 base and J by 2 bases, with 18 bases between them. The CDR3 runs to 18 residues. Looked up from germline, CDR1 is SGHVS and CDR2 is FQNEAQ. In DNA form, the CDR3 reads TGTGCCAGCAGCTTAGGGGCGGGAGGGGGGCTAGGCAATCAGCCCCAGCATTTT. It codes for CASSLGAGGGLGNQPQHF. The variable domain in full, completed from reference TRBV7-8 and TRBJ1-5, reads GAGVSQSPRYKVAKRGQDVALRCDPISGHVSLFWYQQALGQGPEFLTYFQNEAQLDKSGLPSDRFFAERPEGSVSTLKIQRTQQEDSAVYLCASSLGAGGGLGNQPQHFGDGTRLSIL.

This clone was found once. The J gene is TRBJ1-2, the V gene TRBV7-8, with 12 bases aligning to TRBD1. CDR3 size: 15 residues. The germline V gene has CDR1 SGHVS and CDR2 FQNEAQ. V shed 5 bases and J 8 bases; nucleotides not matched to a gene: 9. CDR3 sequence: CASSLGTGGAGGYTF. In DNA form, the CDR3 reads TGTGCCAGCAGCCTCGGGACAGGGGGCGCGGGAGGCTACACCTTC.

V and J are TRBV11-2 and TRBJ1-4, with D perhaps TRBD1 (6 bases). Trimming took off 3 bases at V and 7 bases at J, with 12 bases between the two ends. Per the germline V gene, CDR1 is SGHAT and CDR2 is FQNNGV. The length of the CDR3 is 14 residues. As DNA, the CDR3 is TGTGCCAGCAGCTTGGGGGGGCTCGGTGAAAAACTGTTTTTT. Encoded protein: CASSLGGLGEKLFF.

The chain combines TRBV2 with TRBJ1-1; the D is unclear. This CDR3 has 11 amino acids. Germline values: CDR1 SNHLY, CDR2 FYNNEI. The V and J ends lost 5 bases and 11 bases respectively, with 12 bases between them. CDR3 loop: CASSIQVAAFF. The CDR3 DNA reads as TGTGCCAGCAGTATCCAAGTCGCGGCTTTCTTT.

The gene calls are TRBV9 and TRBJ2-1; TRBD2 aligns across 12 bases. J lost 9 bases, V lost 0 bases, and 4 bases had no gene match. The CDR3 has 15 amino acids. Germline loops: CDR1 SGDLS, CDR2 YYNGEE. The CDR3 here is CASSVDPSGGGEQFF. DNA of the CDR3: TGTGCCAGCAGCGTAGACCCTAGCGGGGGGGGTGAGCAGTTCTTC. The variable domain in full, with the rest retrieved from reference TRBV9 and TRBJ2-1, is DSGVTQTPKHLITATGQRVTLRCSPRSGDLSVYWYQQSLDQGLQFLIQYYNGEERAKGNILERFSAQQFPDLHSELNLSSLELGDSALYFCASSVDPSGGGEQFFGPGTRLTVL.

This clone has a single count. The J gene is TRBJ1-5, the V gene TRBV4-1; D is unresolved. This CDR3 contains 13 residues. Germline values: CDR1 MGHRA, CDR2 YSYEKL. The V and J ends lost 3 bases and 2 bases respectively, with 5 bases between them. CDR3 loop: CASSHIGNQPQHF. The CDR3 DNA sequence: TGCGCCAGCAGCCACATAGGCAATCAGCCCCAGCATTTT.

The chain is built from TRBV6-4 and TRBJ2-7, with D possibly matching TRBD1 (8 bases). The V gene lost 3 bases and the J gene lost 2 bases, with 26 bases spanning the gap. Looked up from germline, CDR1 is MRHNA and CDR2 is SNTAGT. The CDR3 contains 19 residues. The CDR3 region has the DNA TGTGCCAGCAGTGATTATTCAGCGGGACAGGCCCCTTCCCCCTACGAGCAGTACTTC. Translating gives CASSDYSAGQAPSPYEQYF.

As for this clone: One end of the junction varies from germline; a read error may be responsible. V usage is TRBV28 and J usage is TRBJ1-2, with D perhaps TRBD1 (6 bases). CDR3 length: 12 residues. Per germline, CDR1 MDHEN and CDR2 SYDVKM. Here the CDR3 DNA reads TGTGCCAGCAGTTCGACAGGTCTACCAGGCAGATTC. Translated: CASSSTGLPGRF.

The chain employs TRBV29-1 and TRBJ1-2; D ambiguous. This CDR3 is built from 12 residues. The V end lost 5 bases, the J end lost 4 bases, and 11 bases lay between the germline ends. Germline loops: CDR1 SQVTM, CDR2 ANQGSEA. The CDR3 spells CSVSDFPYGYTF. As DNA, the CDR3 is TGCAGCGTTTCGGATTTCCCCTATGGCTACACCTTC.

This CDR3 reads CASSKPEWGVYGYTF. CDR3 bases: TGTGCCAGCAGCAAACCGGAGTGGGGGGTCTATGGCTACACCTTC. The chain has TRBV6-1 and TRBJ1-2; perhaps TRBD1 as D (5 bases). This CDR3 comprises 15 residues. Germline V lookup: CDR1 MNHNS, CDR2 SASEGT. Trimming pared 6 bases from V and 4 bases from J, leaving 18 bases between.